A single sample is the source of the 21 T cell receptor beta chains below, sequenced in a study of T cell changes during pregnancy in multiple sclerosis (dated by TCRdb to 2018 to 2020). Library preparation was by the immunoSEQ multiplex PCR assay. The table was pulled from immuneACCESS by TCRdb, which kept in-frame rearrangements only. Such tables lose some clones; where checked, under half of the loss comes from unresolved V genes, and the rest has no known cause. For this sample the table gives 90,000 to 100,000 clones, of which 85% to 95% were detected only once. The ten top clones hold over 3.5% of the sample. Sequences were derived from peripheral blood, sampled in the first trimester of pregnancy. These receptor sequences come from a female donor with multiple sclerosis, enrolled in a pregnancy study.

CDR3: CASSPGSITDTQYF. DNA of the CDR3: TGTGCCAGCAGCCCCGGGTCAATCACAGATACGCAGTATTTT. V and J are TRBV2 and TRBJ2-3; D unresolved. Per the germline V gene, CDR1 is SNHLY and CDR2 is FYNNEI. V was trimmed by 6 bases and J by 2 bases, leaving 12 bases between them. The CDR3 has 14 residues.

The J gene is TRBJ2-1, the V gene TRBV5-1; TRBD1 aligns across 11 bases. CDR1 and CDR2 (germline): SGHRS, YFSETQ. The CDR3 runs 15 residues. The trim removed 4 bases at V and 5 bases at J, leaving 5 bases unmatched. CDR3 nucleotide sequence: TGCGCCAGCAGCCGGGACAGGGGGGTGAACAATGAGCAGTTCTTC. The encoded protein is CASSRDRGVNNEQFF.

This chain connects TRBV10-3 to TRBJ2-7; unclear D gene. Trimming pared 2 bases from V and 0 bases from J, leaving 14 bases between. The CDR3 is 16 residues long. The germline CDR1 and CDR2 sequences are ENHRY and SYGVKD. The chain's CDR3 is CAISEHLTPSSYEQYF. As DNA, the CDR3 is TGTGCCATCAGTGAGCACCTAACCCCGAGCTCCTACGAGCAGTACTTC.

J is TRBJ2-5 and V is TRBV7-3, with 7 bases aligning to TRBD2. V shed 2 bases, J shed 8 bases, and the junction held 11 bases outside the gene matches. Germline-derived CDR1 and CDR2 are SGHTA and FQGTGA. This CDR3 has 15 residues. CDR3 region: CASSLAARGGGTQYF. CDR3 in DNA: TGTGCCAGCAGCTTAGCCGCCCGCGGCGGGGGAACCCAGTACTTC.

V is TRBV7-9 and J is TRBJ2-1, with D maybe TRBD1 (6 bases). Trimming pared 1 base from V and 9 bases from J, leaving 7 bases between. This CDR3 has 12 amino acids. CDR1 and CDR2 (germline): SEHNR, FQNEAQ (reference sequence). CDR3 in amino acids: CASSLVGGEQFF. The CDR3 DNA is TGTGCCAGCAGCTTAGTAGGGGGTGAGCAGTTCTTC.

This clone showed up just once. The J gene is TRBJ2-7, the V gene TRBV6-6; possible D gene TRBD1, 5 bases. CDR1 and CDR2 (germline): MNHNY, SVGAGI (reference sequence). Trimming stripped 2 bases from V and 2 bases from J, with 16 bases between. This CDR3 spans 16 amino acids. As DNA, the CDR3 is TGTGCCAGCAGTTACCCCCCAGCCAGGGCAACCTACGAGCAGTACTTC. Residues: CASSYPPARATYEQYF.

V usage is TRBV5-5 and J usage is TRBJ2-5, with TRBD1 matching 8 bases. Germline values: CDR1 SGHKS, CDR2 YYEKEE (reference sequence). The CDR3 contains 17 residues. V was clipped by 4 bases and J by 4 bases; unmatched bases: 15. CDR3 nucleotide sequence: TGTGCCAGCAGCACGGGAGTGGGGACAGGTGGTGGAGAGACCCAGTACTTC. Protein sequence: CASSTGVGTGGGETQYF.

The V call is TRBV27, the J call TRBJ2-3, with 7 positions matching TRBD2. The germline V gene has CDR1 MNHEY and CDR2 SMNVEV (reference sequence). CDR3 length: 17 amino acids. Losses at the gene ends were 4 bases for V and 1 base for J; bases not matched to a gene: 11. CDR3 amino acids: CASSWDYRDGGTDTQYF. The CDR3 nucleotides read TGTGCCAGCAGTTGGGACTATCGGGACGGCGGCACAGATACGCAGTATTTT.

This clone turned up a few times. The rearrangement joins TRBV10-1 to TRBJ2-1; D is uncertain. Germline V CDR1 and CDR2: WNHNN, SYGVQD (reference sequence). Deletions cut 2 bases from V and 9 bases from J, with 14 bases between. The CDR3 runs 14 residues. The CDR3 region has the DNA TGCGCCAGCAGTGAGGGTGTAGTCCACGGTGAGCAGTTCTTC. The encoded protein is CASSEGVVHGEQFF.

This clone was counted a single time. The chain recombines TRBV11-2 with TRBJ1-2, with TRBD1 identical over 9 bases. The CDR3 totals 13 residues. Germline values: CDR1 SGHAT, CDR2 FQNNGV. Unmatched junction bases numbered 4, after V lost 5 bases and J lost 6 bases. CDR3 residues: CASSRTGVDGYTF. DNA of the CDR3: TGTGCCAGCAGCCGGACAGGGGTCGATGGCTACACCTTC. The full variable domain, its missing parts supplied by reference TRBV11-2 and TRBJ1-2, is EAGVAQSPRYKIIEKRQSVAFWCNPISGHATLYWYQQILGQGPKLLIQFQNNGVVDDSQLPKDRFSAERLKGVDSTLKIQPAKLEDSAVYLCASSRTGVDGYTFGSGTRLTVV.

The chain links TRBV11-2 to TRBJ2-7; D possibly corresponds to TRBD1 (5 bases). The germline V gene encodes CDR1 SGHAT and CDR2 FQNNGV. V was trimmed by 3 bases and J by 6 bases, leaving 12 bases between them. CDR3 length equals 13 residues. CDR3 in amino acids: CASSFGAGREQYF. In DNA, the CDR3 is TGTGCCAGCAGCTTTGGGGCAGGGCGCGAGCAGTACTTC.

This chain joins TRBV19 and TRBJ1-2; 9 bases are a match to TRBD1. CDR3 length equals 16 residues. Germline-derived CDR1 and CDR2 are LNHDA and SQIVND (reference sequence). V gave up 6 bases and J gave up 6 bases; unmatched junction bases: 14. Written as DNA, the CDR3 is TGTGCCAGTAGGACCCCCGGGACAGGGACGGAGAATGGCTACACCTTC. Translation gives CASRTPGTGTENGYTF.

The CDR3 DNA sequence: TGTGCCAGCAGCCGGGGGGTAGTAAACACTGAAGCTTTCTTT. Its protein is CASSRGVVNTEAFF. The rearrangement uses TRBV11-2 and TRBJ1-1; TRBD1 is a possible D gene (5 bases). CDR1 is SGHAT, CDR2 FQNNGV, per germline. V gave up 5 bases and J gave up 2 bases, with 12 bases separating them. The CDR3 runs to 14 residues.

This chain links TRBV14 with TRBJ2-5, with TRBD1 identical over 7 bases. From germline, CDR1 is SGHDN and CDR2 FVKESK. V lost 0 bases, J lost 4 bases, and 2 bases stayed unmatched. The CDR3 length is 14 residues. The CDR3 nucleotides read TGTGCCAGCAGCCAAGAGGGACAGCTAGAGACCCAGTACTTC. Translating it yields CASSQEGQLETQYF.

V and J are TRBV11-2 and TRBJ1-2; 10 bases map to TRBD1. The CDR3 extends over 17 amino acids. Germline CDR1 is SGHAT and CDR2 is FQNNGV. Trimming cost V 2 bases and J 4 bases; bases outside gene matches: 10. In nucleotides, the CDR3 is TGTGCCAGCAGCTTAAATCAGGGACAGGGGAACCTCTATGGCTACACCTTC. It translates to CASSLNQGQGNLYGYTF.

The chain has TRBV23-1 and TRBJ1-1; perhaps TRBD1 as D (6 bases). TRBV23-1 counts as an open reading frame of uncertain function. The CDR3 is made up of 12 amino acids. V was clipped by 4 bases and J by 3 bases, with 6 bases between them. CDR3 amino acids: CASSRQDTEAFF. For the CDR3, the DNA is TGCGCCAGCAGTCGACAGGACACTGAAGCTTTCTTT.

This clone has just one count. This chain joins TRBV25-1 and TRBJ1-4; TRBD1 matches at 8 bases. The CDR3 is 15 amino acids. Germline V gene data show CDR1 as MGHDK and CDR2 as SYGVNS. Unmatched junction bases numbered 3, after V lost 4 bases and J lost 2 bases. The DNA for the CDR3 is TGTGCCAGCAGTGCAACAGGGGGGACTAATGAAAAACTGTTTTTT. Translated, it gives CASSATGGTNEKLFF.

The V call is TRBV9, the J call TRBJ2-1, with TRBD2 matching over 8 bases. This CDR3 is built from 16 residues. The germline V gene has CDR1 SGDLS and CDR2 YYNGEE. J gave up 4 bases and V 5 bases, and 11 bases lay outside the gene matches. For the CDR3, the DNA is TGTGCCAGCAGGGGAGGTGGCGGGGGGAATTACAATGAGCAGTTCTTC. Translated: CASRGGGGGNYNEQFF.

V gene TRBV2 combines with J gene TRBJ2-7; 9 bases line up with TRBD1. J was trimmed by 2 bases and V by 6 bases; bases with no gene match: 8. In germline, CDR1 is SNHLY, CDR2 FYNNEI. This CDR3 comprises 15 residues. In DNA form, the CDR3 reads TGTGCCAGCAGCTGGGACAGGGAAGGCCCCTACGAGCAGTACTTC. Its protein is CASSWDREGPYEQYF.

Here the CDR3 DNA reads TGTGCCAGCTCACCACCGGCAGGCAGGGGCTTTCAGCCCCAGCATTTT. This encodes CASSPPAGRGFQPQHF. The rearrangement links TRBV18 to TRBJ1-5; tentative D call: TRBD1 (6 bases). This CDR3 contains 16 residues. V was clipped by 0 bases and J by 6 bases, with 15 bases between them. Germline lookup yields CDR1 KGHSH and CDR2 LQKENI.

V usage is TRBV5-1 and J usage is TRBJ2-7, with D maybe TRBD2 (6 bases). Trimming cost V 0 bases and J 4 bases, with 11 bases left between them. This CDR3 is 14 amino acids long. CDR1 and CDR2 from the germline V gene are SGHRS and YFSETQ. The CDR3 protein is CASSLVGGDYEQYF. In nucleotides, the CDR3 is TGCGCCAGCAGCTTGGTCGGAGGGGATTACGAGCAGTACTTC.